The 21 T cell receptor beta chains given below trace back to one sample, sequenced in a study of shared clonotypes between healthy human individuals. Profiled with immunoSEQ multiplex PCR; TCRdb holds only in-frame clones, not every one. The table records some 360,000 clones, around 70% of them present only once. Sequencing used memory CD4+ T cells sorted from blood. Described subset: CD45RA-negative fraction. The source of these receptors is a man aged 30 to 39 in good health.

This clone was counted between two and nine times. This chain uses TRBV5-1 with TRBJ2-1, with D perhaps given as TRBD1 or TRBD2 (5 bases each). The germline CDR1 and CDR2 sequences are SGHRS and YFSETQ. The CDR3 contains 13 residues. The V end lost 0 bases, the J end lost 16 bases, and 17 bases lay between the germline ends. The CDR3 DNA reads TGCGCCAGCAGCTTGGGGGACCACTCAGGAGGATTCTTC. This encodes CASSLGDHSGGFF.

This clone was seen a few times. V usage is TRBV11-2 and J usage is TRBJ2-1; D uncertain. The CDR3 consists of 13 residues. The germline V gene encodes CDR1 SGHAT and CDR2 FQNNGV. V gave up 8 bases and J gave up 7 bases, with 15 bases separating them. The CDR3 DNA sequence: TGTGCCAGCGGGATGGGCCGAACGAATGAGCAGTTCTTC. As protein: CASGMGRTNEQFF.

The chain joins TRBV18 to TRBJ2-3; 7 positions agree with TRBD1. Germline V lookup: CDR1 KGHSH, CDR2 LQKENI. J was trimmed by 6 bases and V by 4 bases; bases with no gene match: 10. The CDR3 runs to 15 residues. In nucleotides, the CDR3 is TGTGCCAGCTCACAATCGACAGGGCATTTGGATACGCAGTATTTT. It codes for CASSQSTGHLDTQYF.

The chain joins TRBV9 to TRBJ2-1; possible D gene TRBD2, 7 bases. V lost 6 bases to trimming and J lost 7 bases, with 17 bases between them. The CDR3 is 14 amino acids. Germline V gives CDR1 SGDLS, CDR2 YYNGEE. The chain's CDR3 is CASTGGLFQNEQFF. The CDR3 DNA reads TGTGCCAGCACGGGGGGCCTTTTTCAGAATGAGCAGTTCTTC.

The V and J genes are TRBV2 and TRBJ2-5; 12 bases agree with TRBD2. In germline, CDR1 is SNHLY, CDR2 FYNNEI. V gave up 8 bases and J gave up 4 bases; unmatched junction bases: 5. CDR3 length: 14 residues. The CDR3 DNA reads TGTGCCAGCGGACCTAGCGGGAGGGGAGAGACCCAGTACTTC. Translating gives CASGPSGRGETQYF.

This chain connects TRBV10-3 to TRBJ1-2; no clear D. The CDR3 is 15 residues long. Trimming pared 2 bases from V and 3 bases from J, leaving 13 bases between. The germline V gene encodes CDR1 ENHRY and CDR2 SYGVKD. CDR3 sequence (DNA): TGTGCCATCAGTGAGCCCAGGAACGCCCACTATGGCTACACCTTC. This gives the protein CAISEPRNAHYGYTF.

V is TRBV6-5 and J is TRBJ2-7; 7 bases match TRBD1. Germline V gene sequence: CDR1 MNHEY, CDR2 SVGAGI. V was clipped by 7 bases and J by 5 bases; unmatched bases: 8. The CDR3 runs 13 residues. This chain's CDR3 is CASMLVRGNEQYF. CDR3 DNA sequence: TGTGCCAGCATGCTGGTCAGGGGGAACGAGCAGTACTTC.

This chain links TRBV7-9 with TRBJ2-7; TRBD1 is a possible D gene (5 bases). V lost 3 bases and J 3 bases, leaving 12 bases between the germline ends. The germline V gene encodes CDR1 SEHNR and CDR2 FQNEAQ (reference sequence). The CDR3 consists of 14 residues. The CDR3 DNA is TGTGCCAGCAGCTTCTCAGGGCCCCTCTACGAGCAGTACTTC. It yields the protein CASSFSGPLYEQYF.

The CDR3, as DNA: TGCAGCGTTGGGGGACAGCCTCATTACTCTGAAGCTTTCTTT. This sequence encodes CSVGGQPHYSEAFF. The chain recombines TRBV29-1 with TRBJ1-1; TRBD1 matches 7 bases. The V gene's germline CDR1 is SQVTM and CDR2 ANQGSEA. V lost 4 bases and J lost 6; bases outside the gene matches: 11. The CDR3 is 14 amino acids. The whole variable domain, remainder taken from reference TRBV29-1 and TRBJ1-1, is SAVISQKPSRDICQRGTSLTIQCQVDSQVTMMFWYRQQPGQSLTLIATANQGSEATYESGFVIDKFPISRPNLTFSTLTVSNMSPEDSSIYLCSVGGQPHYSEAFFGQGTRLTVV.

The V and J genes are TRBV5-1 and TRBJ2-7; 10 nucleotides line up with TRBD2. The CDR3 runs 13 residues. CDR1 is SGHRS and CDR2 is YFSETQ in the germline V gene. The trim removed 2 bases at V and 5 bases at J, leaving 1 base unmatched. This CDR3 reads CASSFLAGDEQYF. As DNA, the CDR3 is TGCGCCAGCAGCTTTCTAGCGGGAGACGAGCAGTACTTC.

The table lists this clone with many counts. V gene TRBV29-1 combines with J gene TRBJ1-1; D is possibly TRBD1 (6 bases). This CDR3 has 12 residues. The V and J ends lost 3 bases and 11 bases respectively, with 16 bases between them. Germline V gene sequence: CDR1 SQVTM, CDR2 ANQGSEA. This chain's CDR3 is CSVDQGSMVAFF. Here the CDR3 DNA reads TGCAGCGTTGACCAGGGGAGCATGGTCGCTTTCTTT.

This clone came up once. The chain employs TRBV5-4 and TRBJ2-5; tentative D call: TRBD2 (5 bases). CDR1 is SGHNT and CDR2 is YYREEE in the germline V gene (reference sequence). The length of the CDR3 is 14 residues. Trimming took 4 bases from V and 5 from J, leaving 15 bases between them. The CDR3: CASSPGIGEETQYF. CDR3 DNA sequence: TGTGCCAGCAGCCCCGGGATCGGAGAGGAGACCCAGTACTTC.

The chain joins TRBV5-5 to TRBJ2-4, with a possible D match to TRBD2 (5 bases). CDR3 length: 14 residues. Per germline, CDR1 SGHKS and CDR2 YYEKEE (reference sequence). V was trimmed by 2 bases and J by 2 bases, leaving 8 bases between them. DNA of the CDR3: TGTGCCAGCAGCTTAAGCGGATCCAAAAACATTCAGTACTTC. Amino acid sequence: CASSLSGSKNIQYF. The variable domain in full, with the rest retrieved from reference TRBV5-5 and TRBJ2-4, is DAGVTQSPTHLIKTRGQQVTLRCSPISGHKSVSWYQQVLGQGPQFIFQYYEKEERGRGNFPDRFSARQFPNYSSELNVNALLLGDSALYLCASSLSGSKNIQYFGAGTRLSVL.

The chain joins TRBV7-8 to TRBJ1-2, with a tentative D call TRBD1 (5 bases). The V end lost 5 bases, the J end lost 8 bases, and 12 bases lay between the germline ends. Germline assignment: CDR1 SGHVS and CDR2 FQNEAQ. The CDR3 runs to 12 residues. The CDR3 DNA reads TGTGCCAGCAGCCCCGATGGGGGGGGCTACACCTTC. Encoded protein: CASSPDGGGYTF.

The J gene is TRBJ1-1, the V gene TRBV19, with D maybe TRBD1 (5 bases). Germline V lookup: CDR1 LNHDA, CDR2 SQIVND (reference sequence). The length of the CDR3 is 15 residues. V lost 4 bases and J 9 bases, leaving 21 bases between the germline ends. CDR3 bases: TGTGCCAGTAGTAAACCGCTAGTCAGGGAACCTCAAGCTTTCTTT. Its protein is CASSKPLVREPQAFF.

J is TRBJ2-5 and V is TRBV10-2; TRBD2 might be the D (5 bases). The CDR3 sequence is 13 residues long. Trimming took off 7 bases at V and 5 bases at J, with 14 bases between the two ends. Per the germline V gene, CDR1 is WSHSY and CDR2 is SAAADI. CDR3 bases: TGCGCCAGCACTAGAGGAGGTTGGGAGACCCAGTACTTC. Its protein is CASTRGGWETQYF.

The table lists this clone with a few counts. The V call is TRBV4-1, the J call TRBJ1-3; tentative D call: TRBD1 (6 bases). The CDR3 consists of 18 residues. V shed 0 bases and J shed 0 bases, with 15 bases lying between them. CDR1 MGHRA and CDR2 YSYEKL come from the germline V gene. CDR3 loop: CASSQDLTGPRSGNTIYF. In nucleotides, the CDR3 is TGCGCCAGCAGCCAAGATTTAACAGGGCCCCGCTCTGGAAACACCATATATTTT.

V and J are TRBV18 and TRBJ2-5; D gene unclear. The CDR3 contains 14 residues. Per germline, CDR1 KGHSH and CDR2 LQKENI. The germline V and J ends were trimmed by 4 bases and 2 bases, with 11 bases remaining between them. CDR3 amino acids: CASSLRVGQETQYF. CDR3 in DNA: TGTGCCAGCTCACTCCGGGTGGGGCAAGAGACCCAGTACTTC.

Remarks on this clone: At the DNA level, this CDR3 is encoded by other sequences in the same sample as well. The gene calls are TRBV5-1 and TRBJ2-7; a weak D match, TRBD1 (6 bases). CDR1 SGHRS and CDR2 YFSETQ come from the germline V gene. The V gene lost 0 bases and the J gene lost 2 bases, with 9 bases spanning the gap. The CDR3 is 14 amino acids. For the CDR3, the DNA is TGCGCCAGCAGCTTGGCAGGGGCGCCCTACGAGCAGTACTTC. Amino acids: CASSLAGAPYEQYF.

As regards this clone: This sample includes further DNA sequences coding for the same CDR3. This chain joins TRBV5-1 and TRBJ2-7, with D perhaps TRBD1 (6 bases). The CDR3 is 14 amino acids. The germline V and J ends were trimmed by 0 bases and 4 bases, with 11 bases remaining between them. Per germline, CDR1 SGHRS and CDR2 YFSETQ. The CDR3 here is CASSLAVGGYEQYF. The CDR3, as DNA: TGCGCCAGCAGCTTGGCAGTAGGGGGATACGAGCAGTACTTC.

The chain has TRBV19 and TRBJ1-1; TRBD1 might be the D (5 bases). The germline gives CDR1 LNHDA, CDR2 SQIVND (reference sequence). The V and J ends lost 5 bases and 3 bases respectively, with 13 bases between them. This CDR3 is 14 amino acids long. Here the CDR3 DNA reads TGTGCCAGTAGTCACCCAGGGTTGTACACTGAAGCTTTCTTT. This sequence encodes CASSHPGLYTEAFF.